A selection of T cell receptor beta chains follows, all from one sample in a study of blood T cell repertoires in COVID-19. The data were produced by immunoSEQ multiplex PCR, yet TCRdb's version contains in-frame clones alone and is incomplete. This table has some 180,000 clones, over 75% appearing once. The sequencing sample was made of peripheral blood. The receptors shown here come from a man aged 50 to 59 with COVID-19, enrolled during active disease. The CDR3 runs from the conserved cysteine through the conserved F or W. The order of the fields is D gene, clone size, V gene, J gene, CDR3 DNA, CDR3 protein. The D gene is left open where the match is weak. Expanded clones are given a class, and other clones once, few, many or no size at all.

TRBD2,-,TRBV5-5,TRBJ2-3,TGTGCCAGCAACTCGCTGTGGGGCAAGCGGGGGGGTACAGATACGCAGTATTTT,CASNSLWGKRGGTDTQYF
-,-,TRBV6-1,TRBJ1-4,TGTGCCAGCAGTGAGGTTGTGGGAGATGAAAAACTGTTTTTT,CASSEVVGDEKLFF
TRBD1,-,TRBV6-6,TRBJ2-7,TGTGCCAGCGGCCCCGGGACAGGGATCTCCTACGAGCAGTACTTC,CASGPGTGISYEQYF
-,-,TRBV2,TRBJ2-2,TGTGCCAGCAGTGATCAAATCCGGGACACCGGGGAGCTGTTTTTT,CASSDQIRDTGELFF
TRBD2,once,TRBV5-1,TRBJ2-7,TGCGCCAGCAGCTCTAGCGGGAGTTTCCACGAGCAGTACTTC,CASSSSGSFHEQYF
-,-,TRBV28,TRBJ1-3,TGTGCCAGCAGTTTTGAAGAGGGCACCAGCTCTGGAAACACCATATATTTT,CASSFEEGTSSGNTIYF
TRBD1,-,TRBV7-9,TRBJ2-2,TGTGCCAGCAGCTTGGGGACAGTCACCGGGGAGCTGTTTTTT,CASSLGTVTGELFF
-,-,TRBV3-1/TRBV3-2,TRBJ2-7,TGTGCCAGCAGCCAAGAATCGCGAATATCCTACGAGCAGTACTTC,CASSQESRISYEQYF
-,many,TRBV7-2,TRBJ2-5,TGTGCCAGCAGCTTAGGATTCAGGACTCCCGGGGGTGTGGAGACCCAGTACTTC,CASSLGFRTPGGVETQYF
-,-,TRBV5-5,TRBJ2-7,TGTGCCAGCAGCTTGGATACAGGGAACTCCTACGAGCAGTACTTC,CASSLDTGNSYEQYF
TRBD2,once,TRBV2,TRBJ2-7,TGTGCCAGCAGTACGACTAGCGGGAGAGTGGACGAGCAGTACTTC,CASSTTSGRVDEQYF
-,-,TRBV29-1,TRBJ2-7,TGCAGCGTTGGGGGGACGACAGGAATAACCTACGAGCAGTACTTC,CSVGGTTGITYEQYF
TRBD2,-,TRBV19,TRBJ2-3,TGTGCCAGTAGAGGGGGCGGAGCGGGAGGAGATACGCAGTATTTT,CASRGGGAGGDTQYF
TRBD2,-,TRBV5-4,TRBJ2-3,TGTGCCAGCAGCTTGGGACGGCGGGGGAGCACAGATACGCAGTATTTT,CASSLGRRGSTDTQYF
TRBD1,once,TRBV19,TRBJ2-7,TGTGCCAGTAGTACCTTGGGACAGGGGAACTACGAGCAGTACTTC,CASSTLGQGNYEQYF
TRBD1,-,TRBV30,TRBJ1-1,TGTGCCTGGTCCGGGGGGGACAGGGAAAACACTGAAGCTTTCTTT,CAWSGGDRENTEAFF
-,-,TRBV5-4,TRBJ2-3,TGTGCCAGCAGCCGGGGGACCGCTAGCACAGATACGCAGTATTTT,CASSRGTASTDTQYF
-,-,TRBV7-2,TRBJ2-5,TGTGCCAGCAGCTTAGGCGGCAGAGCAGAAGAGACCCAGTACTTC,CASSLGGRAEETQYF
-,-,TRBV7-2,TRBJ2-1,TGTGCCAGCAGCTTAGTGGAGGGACGGGATGAGCAGTTCTTC,CASSLVEGRDEQFF
TRBD1,-,TRBV6-5,TRBJ1-5,TGTGCCTCTCAGGGGGCTGGCAATCAGCCCCAGCATTTT,CASQGAGNQPQHF
-,-,TRBV28,TRBJ1-3,TGTGCCAGCAGTTTATTGGATTTGGGCAGCTTATACTCTGGAAACACCATATATTTT,CASSLLDLGSLYSGNTIYF
-,few,TRBV10-3,TRBJ1-1,TGTGCCATCAGTGACGGGTACATGAACACTGAAGCTTTCTTT,CAISDGYMNTEAFF
TRBD2,-,TRBV6-5,TRBJ2-1,TGTGCCAGCAGTAGCGGGAGTATTGAGCAGTTCTTC,CASSSGSIEQFF
-,once,TRBV29-1,TRBJ2-2,TGCAGCGTCGCGGACAGCGCCAACACCGGGGAGCTGTTTTTT,CSVADSANTGELFF
TRBD1,-,TRBV3-1/TRBV3-2,TRBJ1-4,TGTGCCAGCCGCCCAGGGGGAGCCGGTAATGAAAAACTGTTTTTT,CASRPGGAGNEKLFF
TRBD2,-,TRBV12-3/TRBV12-4,TRBJ2-3,TGTGCCAGCTCCTGGCGGGAGCGATATACGCAGTATTTT,CASSWRERYTQYF
-,once,TRBV5-4,TRBJ1-6,TGTGCCAGCAGCTTCACACAGGAACCACCCCTCCACTTT,CASSFTQEPPLHF
-,-,TRBV6-2/TRBV6-3,TRBJ1-6,TGTGCCAGCAGTGGGCCTTCACCCCTCCACTTT,CASSGPSPLHF
TRBD2,-,TRBV19,TRBJ2-7,TGTGCCAGTAGTATAAGTCCGCTAGCGGCCACCTACGAGCAGTACTTC,CASSISPLAATYEQYF
-,-,TRBV3-1/TRBV3-2,TRBJ1-2,TGTGCCAGCGCCGGGGAGGCGAACTATGGCTACACCTTC,CASAGEANYGYTF
-,-,TRBV7-9,TRBJ2-5,TGTGCCAGCAGCTTACGGCTAGGAAACCAAGAGACCCAGTACTTC,CASSLRLGNQETQYF